This TCR beta chain stems from a study of cytomegalovirus exposure and HLA in healthy donors. Study as a whole: The study placed less than 90% of its 350 to 400 genotyped donors in the Caucasian-associated ancestry cluster.

Primers: 60 Vbeta forward and 13 Jbeta reverse. Some clones are missing from TCRdb's copy, which holds only in-frame ones; the method was immunoSEQ multiplex PCR. The data hold about 98,000 clones, with about 83% observed a single time. Findings of the study overall: Investigators reported approximately 150 TCR beta chains as tied to cytomegalovirus.

As regards this clone: No antigen is known for it.

At the time of sampling, donors were nominally healthy, though unrecorded immune exposures were likely. The V gene lost 8 bases and the J gene lost 3 bases, with 20 bases spanning the gap. This CDR3 region has 15 residues. The germline V gene has CDR1 MNHEY and CDR2 SVGAGI. The sample consisted of PBMCs. This receptor was obtained from a man in his sixties in good health and CMV-seropositive. The chain uses TRBV6-5 and TRBJ2-7; TRBD2 might be the D (5 bases). CDR3 DNA: TGTGCCAGCGGCCGAAAACCGGGGAACTACTACGAGCAGTACTTC. Amino acid sequence: CASGRKPGNYYEQYF.